Listed below are T cell receptor beta chains from one sample, sequenced in a study of human CD4 T cells and Enterobacteriaceae. The method was immunoSEQ multiplex PCR; TCRdb's version includes in-frame clones alone and lacks a portion of them. This sample yields about 25,000 clones, of which more than 80% are seen a single time; around 0.88% belongs to the top ten. The sequenced sample consisted of memory CD4+ T cells from blood. These receptors all come from a human donor in good health. CDR3s include the opening cysteine and the closing phenylalanine or tryptophan. The D gene is left open where the match is weak. The size entry is marked missing in some rows and otherwise reads once, few, many or a size class.

d_call clone_size j_call v_call cdr3_aa cdr3_nt
- - TRBJ2-7 TRBV23-1 CASRPSGYRGGSYEQYF TGCGCCAGCAGGCCCTCCGGGTACAGGGGGGGCTCCTACGAGCAGTACTTC
- once TRBJ2-7 TRBV4-1 CASSPEGYSYEQYF TGCGCCAGCAGCCCAGAGGGGTATTCCTACGAGCAGTACTTC
- once TRBJ2-3 TRBV5-1 CASSEPGLVNTQYF TGCGCCAGCAGCGAACCGGGGCTCGTGAATACGCAGTATTTT
TRBD1 - TRBJ2-7 TRBV29-1 CSVRNVRTGAYEQYF TGCAGCGTCCGCAATGTGCGGACAGGGGCCTACGAGCAGTACTTC
- few TRBJ1-1 TRBV28 CASSQRLEKAFF TGTGCCAGCAGCCAGAGGTTGGAGAAAGCTTTCTTT
- few TRBJ2-1 TRBV5-6 CASSGVGLLDEQFF TGTGCCAGCAGCGGGGTGGGGCTTTTGGATGAGCAGTTCTTC
- - TRBJ1-2 TRBV19 CASSMTASYGYTF TGTGCCAGTAGTATGACCGCCAGCTATGGCTACACCTTC
TRBD1 once TRBJ1-1 TRBV10-3 CAITPGQGTEAFF TGTGCCATCACCCCGGGACAGGGGACTGAAGCTTTCTTT
- once TRBJ1-2 TRBV18 CASSPGANYGYTF TGTGCCAGCTCACCAGGGGCGAACTATGGCTACACCTTC
- - TRBJ1-2 TRBV7-9 CASSPQGSGYTF TGTGCCAGCAGCCCACAGGGAAGCGGCTACACCTTC
- few TRBJ2-2 TRBV5-6 CASSLWAANTGELFF TGTGCCAGCAGCTTGTGGGCAGCCAACACCGGGGAGCTGTTTTTT
- - TRBJ1-2 TRBV5-6 CASSSQNNYGYTF TGTGCCAGCAGCTCACAGAATAACTATGGCTACACCTTC
- - TRBJ1-6 TRBV6-1 CASSEQGNSPLHF TGTGCCAGCAGTGAACAGGGAAATTCACCCCTCCACTTT
- - TRBJ2-7 TRBV28 CASTTTSYEQYF TGTGCCAGCACGACTACATCCTACGAGCAGTACTTC
TRBD1 - TRBJ1-2 TRBV6-5 CASSRGQGCTF TGTGCCAGCAGCCGGGGACAGGGGTGCACCTTC
- - TRBJ1-1 TRBV28 CASSLWRVNTEAFF TGTGCCAGCAGTTTATGGCGGGTGAACACTGAAGCTTTCTTT
- - TRBJ1-5 TRBV9 CASSCWEYSNQPQHF TGTGCCAGCAGCTGTTGGGAGTATAGCAATCAGCCCCAGCATTTT
TRBD2 - TRBJ2-7 TRBV30 CAWSVLGGRRGEQYF TGTGCCTGGAGTGTACTAGGCGGGAGAAGAGGCGAGCAGTACTTC
- - TRBJ1-6 TRBV7-3 CASSFRDKSPLHF TGTGCCAGCAGCTTCCGGGATAAATCACCCCTCCACTTT
TRBD2 - TRBJ2-1 TRBV27 CASSSTRAPATSGGAGLGNEQFF TGTGCCAGCAGTTCCACCCGGGCCCCCGCGACTAGCGGGGGGGCCGGTCTCGGCAATGAGCAGTTCTTC
TRBD1 - TRBJ2-7 TRBV6-5 CASRQGQGGEQYF TGTGCCAGCAGACAGGGACAGGGAGGCGAGCAGTACTTC
- - TRBJ2-7 TRBV9 CASSPSGAGVYEQYF TGTGCCAGCAGCCCCTCCGGCGCGGGCGTCTACGAGCAGTACTTC
TRBD1 few TRBJ1-6 TRBV7-2 CASIERYRGSSPLHF TGTGCCAGCATCGAGAGATACAGGGGTAGTTCACCCCTCCACTTT
- - TRBJ2-3 TRBV28 CASSGETKSTDTQYF TGTGCCAGCAGCGGTGAAACTAAAAGCACAGATACGCAGTATTTT
- - TRBJ1-5 TRBV27 CASSLSGSNQPQHF TGTGCCAGCAGTTTATCAGGGAGCAATCAGCCCCAGCATTTT
- - TRBJ2-7 TRBV27 CASSRDSFFEQYF TGTGCCAGCAGTCGGGACTCCTTCTTCGAGCAGTACTTC
- - TRBJ1-3 TRBV30 CAWSGRGDTIYF TGTGCCTGGAGTGGGCGGGGGGACACCATATATTTT
- once TRBJ2-6 TRBV2 CASSLTGPGSGANVLTF TGTGCCAGCAGTTTGACAGGCCCTGGCTCTGGGGCCAACGTCCTGACTTTC
- - TRBJ2-7 TRBV14 CASRPGRPWDREPYEQYF TGTGCCAGCAGGCCGGGACGACCCTGGGACCGAGAACCATACGAGCAGTACTTC
- - TRBJ2-2 TRBV10-3 CAIKAETNTGELFF TGTGCCATCAAGGCGGAAACGAACACCGGGGAGCTGTTTTTT
- - TRBJ2-5 TRBV5-6 CASSLGVGETQYF TGTGCCAGCAGCTTGGGGGTAGGTGAGACCCAGTACTTC
TRBD1 few TRBJ1-3 TRBV14 CASSQRQGRGNTIYF TGTGCCAGCAGCCAACGACAGGGGCGGGGAAACACCATATATTTT
- once TRBJ1-2 TRBV2 CASSEVTGGRPYGYTF TGTGCCAGCAGTGAAGTCACGGGGGGGCGGCCCTATGGCTACACCTTC
- once TRBJ1-5 TRBV11-3 CASSLDEGAGQPQHF TGTGCCAGCAGCTTAGATGAGGGAGCGGGTCAGCCCCAGCATTTT
- - TRBJ2-7 TRBV6-1 CASTPRGTGVFEQYF TGTGCCAGCACCCCCAGGGGTACAGGAGTTTTCGAGCAGTACTTC
- - TRBJ2-7 TRBV13 CASSFRTTLSYEQYF TGTGCCAGCAGCTTTAGGACAACCCTTTCCTACGAGCAGTACTTC
TRBD1 few TRBJ1-2 TRBV5-4 CASSGFRGNYGYTF TGTGCCAGCAGCGGATTCAGGGGGAACTATGGCTACACCTTC
TRBD2 - TRBJ2-5 TRBV5-1 CASSGGLAAQSYKETQYF TGCGCCAGCAGCGGGGGACTAGCGGCCCAATCGTACAAAGAGACCCAGTACTTC